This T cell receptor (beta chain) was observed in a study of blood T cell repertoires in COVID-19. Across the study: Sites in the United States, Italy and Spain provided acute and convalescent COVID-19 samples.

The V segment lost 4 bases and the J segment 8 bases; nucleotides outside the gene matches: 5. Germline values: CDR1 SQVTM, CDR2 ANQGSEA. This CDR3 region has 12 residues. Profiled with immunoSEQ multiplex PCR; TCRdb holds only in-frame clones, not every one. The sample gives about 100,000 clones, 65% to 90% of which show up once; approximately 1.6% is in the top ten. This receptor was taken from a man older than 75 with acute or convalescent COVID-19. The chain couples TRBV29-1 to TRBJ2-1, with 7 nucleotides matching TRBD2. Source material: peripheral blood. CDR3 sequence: CSVGGGSDEQFF. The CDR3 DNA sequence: TGCAGCGTTGGCGGCGGGAGCGATGAGCAGTTCTTC.